These T cell receptor beta chains were read from a single sample in a study of blood T cell repertoires in COVID-19. The protocol was immunoSEQ multiplex PCR, while the TCRdb copy is restricted to in-frame clones and leaves out a portion. Of 200,000 to 300,000 clones listed, about 83% are singletons. The sequencing sample was made of PBMCs or T cells enriched from blood (not recorded which). Every receptor here comes from a woman aged 45-65 years who had recovered from COVID-19. The CDR3 runs from the conserved cysteine through the conserved F or W. D genes are given only for firm matches. Expanded clones are given a class, and other clones once, few, many or no size at all.

d_call,v_call,j_call,clone_size,cdr3_length,cdr3_nt,cdr3_aa
NA,TRBV4-3,TRBJ2-7,NA,13,TGCGCCAGCAGCCAGTCAGGGTTCCACGAGCAGTACTTC,CASSQSGFHEQYF
NA,TRBV11-2,TRBJ2-6,NA,18,TGTGCCAGCAGCTCTAGGGGCAGGGAGGTGTTTGGGGCCAACGTCCTGACTTTC,CASSSRGREVFGANVLTF
TRBD2,TRBV7-3,TRBJ2-3,many,16,TGTGCCAGCAGCTTTGCGGGAGGACGCAGCACAGATACGCAGTATTTT,CASSFAGGRSTDTQYF
TRBD1,TRBV2,TRBJ1-2,NA,12,TGTGCCAGCAGAGGACAGGTCTATGGCTACACCTTC,CASRGQVYGYTF
TRBD1,TRBV6-5,TRBJ2-2,once,15,TGTGCCAGCAGCCCGGGACAGGTGATGACCGGGGAGCTGTTTTTT,CASSPGQVMTGELFF
NA,TRBV28,TRBJ2-2,NA,18,TGTGCCAGCAGTTTTATATACGGGACAAGGCTAAACACCGGGGAGCTGTTTTTT,CASSFIYGTRLNTGELFF
NA,TRBV4-3,TRBJ1-2,NA,16,TGCGCCAGCAGCCAAGATACAGGGATAAGGAACTATGGCTACACCTTC,CASSQDTGIRNYGYTF
TRBD1,TRBV18,TRBJ1-2,NA,15,TGTGCCAGCTCACCAAGACAGGGAGAAAACTATGGCTACACCTTC,CASSPRQGENYGYTF
NA,TRBV6-5,TRBJ2-1,NA,13,TGTGCCAGCCACCTTTCGCGGGACAATGAGCAGTTCTTC,CASHLSRDNEQFF
NA,TRBV11-1,TRBJ2-7,NA,15,TGTGCCAGCAGCTTACACCGGGATGCCGGCTACGAGCAGTACTTC,CASSLHRDAGYEQYF
TRBD1,TRBV5-1,TRBJ1-3,NA,15,TGCGCCAGCAGCCCCGACAGGGCACCTGGAAACACCATATATTTT,CASSPDRAPGNTIYF
TRBD1,TRBV11-2,TRBJ2-1,NA,15,TGTGCCAGCAGGCGACCGGGACAGGCCTACAATGAGCAGTTCTTC,CASRRPGQAYNEQFF
NA,TRBV7-8,TRBJ2-1,NA,15,TGTGCCAGCAGCTTAGATCAGGGAGGCCTCAATGAGCAGTTCTTC,CASSLDQGGLNEQFF
TRBD1,TRBV7-6,TRBJ1-3,NA,16,TGTGCCAGCAGCCGCCGACAGGGAAGCGCTGGAAACACCATATATTTT,CASSRRQGSAGNTIYF
NA,TRBV9,TRBJ2-7,once,14,TGTGCCAGCAGCGTTGGTAGCGTCTCCTACGAGCAGTACTTC,CASSVGSVSYEQYF
TRBD2,TRBV11-3,TRBJ2-1,NA,15,TGTGCCAGCAGCTTACGCGGACTAGCGGACAATGAGCAGTTCTTC,CASSLRGLADNEQFF
TRBD2,TRBV18,TRBJ2-7,NA,19,TGTGCCAGCTCACGGAGATACTCCCGGACTAGCGGGGGGGAAGACGAGCAGTACTTC,CASSRRYSRTSGGEDEQYF
NA,TRBV27,TRBJ2-2,NA,17,TGTGCCAGCATGGGTCGTTTTGGGACAACGAACACCGGGGAGCTGTTTTTT,CASMGRFGTTNTGELFF
NA,TRBV10-3,TRBJ2-7,NA,14,TGTGCCACTGAAGAACCCGGACAGACCTACGAGCAGTACTTC,CATEEPGQTYEQYF
NA,TRBV5-4,TRBJ1-1,NA,14,TGTGCCAGCAGCTTGGAACTGATGAACACTGAAGCTTTCTTT,CASSLELMNTEAFF
NA,TRBV7-2,TRBJ1-1,NA,16,TGTGCCAGCAGCGTCACTCCGGGACTCATGAACACTGAAGCTTTCTTT,CASSVTPGLMNTEAFF
TRBD1,TRBV3-1/TRBV3-2,TRBJ1-2,NA,15,TGTGCCAGCAGCCAAGCCGGACAGGGGAGACGTGGCTACACCTTC,CASSQAGQGRRGYTF
NA,TRBV9,TRBJ2-2,NA,14,TGTGCCAGCAGCGTAGTGGGCGGGACCGGGGAGCTGTTTTTT,CASSVVGGTGELFF
TRBD2,TRBV7-3,TRBJ2-1,NA,15,TGTGCCAGCAGCCCTGAGACGGGGGGATACAATGAGCAGTTCTTC,CASSPETGGYNEQFF
TRBD1,TRBV4-2,TRBJ1-6,NA,16,TGTGCCAGCAGCCAGAGGGGACAGGGGAGTAATTCACCCCTCCACTTT,CASSQRGQGSNSPLHF
TRBD1,TRBV28,TRBJ1-5,NA,13,TGTGCCAGCAGTGACAGGGTGTACCAGCCCCAGCATTTT,CASSDRVYQPQHF
TRBD2,TRBV11-3,TRBJ2-2,NA,16,TGTGCCAGCAGCTTTGGGACTAGCGGGGACTCCGGGGAGCTGTTTTTT,CASSFGTSGDSGELFF
TRBD1,TRBV14,TRBJ2-7,NA,14,TGTGCCAGCAGCCGGGGGACAGGGACCTACGAGCAGTACTTC,CASSRGTGTYEQYF
TRBD1,TRBV6-5,TRBJ1-2,NA,15,TGTGCCAGCAGTTATTCGTCCTGGACAGGTGATGGCTACACCTTC,CASSYSSWTGDGYTF
TRBD1,TRBV11-3,TRBJ1-2,few,15,TGTGCCAGCAGCTTAATGGGGACAGGGGACTATGGCTACACCTTC,CASSLMGTGDYGYTF
NA,TRBV13,TRBJ2-7,NA,15,TGTGCCAGCAGCTTAGGCTATGTAGCTTTCTACGAGCAGTACTTC,CASSLGYVAFYEQYF
TRBD1,TRBV6-5,TRBJ1-2,NA,13,TGTGCCAGCAGACAGGGGGCTAACTATGGCTACACCTTC,CASRQGANYGYTF
TRBD2,TRBV11-2,TRBJ2-7,NA,16,TGTGCCAGCAGCTTAGTCCGGCTAGCGGGAACCTACGAGCAGTACTTC,CASSLVRLAGTYEQYF
TRBD2,TRBV7-3,TRBJ2-1,once,14,TGTGCCAGCAGCGAGCTGGGACTACCCCATGAGCAGTTCTTC,CASSELGLPHEQFF
TRBD2,TRBV10-3,TRBJ2-7,NA,16,TGTGCCATCAGTGATGCCGGGACTAGCGGGAACTACGAGCAGTACTTC,CAISDAGTSGNYEQYF
TRBD2,TRBV28,TRBJ2-1,once,14,TGTGCCAGCCCCCCTAGCGGGAGATTTAATGAGCAGTTCTTC,CASPPSGRFNEQFF